These T cell receptor beta chains were read from a single sample in a study of blood T cell repertoires in COVID-19. Only in-frame clones appear in the TCRdb table, and some are missing; sequencing was by immunoSEQ multiplex PCR. The sample holds more than 300,000 clones, around 87% seen once. The sample taken for sequencing was PBMCs or T cells enriched from blood (not recorded which). These receptors originate from a man aged 35-49 years in a cohort exposed to, infected with or recovered from COVID-19 (not recorded which). The CDR3 runs from the conserved cysteine through the conserved F or W. D genes are given only for firm matches. Clone size, where shown, is once, few, many, or a class for clones that have expanded.

>TRBJ2-1|TRBD2|TRBV3-1/TRBV3-2|once
TGTGCCAGCAGCTACCAAGCGGGATTGGGTGATGAGCAGTTCTTC
CASSYQAGLGDEQFF
>TRBJ1-6|-|TRBV19|many
TGTGCCAGTAGCCCTGACAGGCGACCTTCACCCCTCCACTTT
CASSPDRRPSPLHF
>TRBJ2-4|TRBD1|TRBV20-1|-
TGCAGTGCTAGTGCACCGGGACAGGGGATCAAAAACATTCAGTACTTC
CSASAPGQGIKNIQYF
>TRBJ2-1|TRBD2|TRBV5-1|-
TGCGCCAGCAGCTTGGAAGCGGGATGGGGGAATGAGCAGTTCTTC
CASSLEAGWGNEQFF
>TRBJ2-7|-|TRBV5-1|-
TGCGCCAGCAGCTCTAAAAACGCCTACGAGCAGTACTTC
CASSSKNAYEQYF
>TRBJ1-4|TRBD1|TRBV28|-
TGTGCCAGCAGTTTAGGGGGACAGGTCGAAAAACTGTTTTTT
CASSLGGQVEKLFF
>TRBJ2-5|TRBD2|TRBV27|-
TGTGCCAGCAGTTTAACGGCTAGCGGGAGTTGGGGCCGAAGGCAAGAGACCCAGTACTTC
CASSLTASGSWGRRQETQYF
>TRBJ1-4|-|TRBV3-1/TRBV3-2|-
TGTGCCAGCAGCTCCGACCGGGACATCGATGAAAAACTGTTTTTT
CASSSDRDIDEKLFF
>TRBJ2-1|TRBD2|TRBV5-5|-
TGTGCCAGCAGCCGTGATTCGGGACTAGCGGGAGTACATGAGCAGTTCTTC
CASSRDSGLAGVHEQFF
>TRBJ2-1|-|TRBV7-9|-
TGTGCCAGCAGCTTATCCACGTTAGCGGAGAGCAACAATGAGCAGTTCTTC
CASSLSTLAESNNEQFF
>TRBJ1-6|TRBD1|TRBV9|-
TGTGCCAGCAGCCCAAGTACCCGGGACAGGAGTAATTCACCCCTCCACTTT
CASSPSTRDRSNSPLHF
>TRBJ2-1|-|TRBV10-1|-
TGCGCCAGCAGTGAGTCGGCATCCACAGTAACCCACAATGAGCAGTTCTTC
CASSESASTVTHNEQFF
>TRBJ2-1|TRBD2|TRBV4-2|-
TGTGCCAGCAGCCACAACAAACGCGGGAGAAAGACATATGAGCAGTTCTTC
CASSHNKRGRKTYEQFF
>TRBJ2-3|TRBD2|TRBV19|-
TGTGCCAGTAGTATTAATGCGGGAGGTGCCACAGATACGCAGTATTTT
CASSINAGGATDTQYF
>TRBJ2-2|TRBD1|TRBV18|few
TGTGCCAGCTCACCGGGACAGGGGGCCTTCGGGGAGCTGTTTTTT
CASSPGQGAFGELFF
>TRBJ2-1|-|TRBV5-8|-
TGTGCCAGCAGCTTGTTCGCGGGTAAGGTGTACAATGAGCAGTTCTTC
CASSLFAGKVYNEQFF
>TRBJ1-1|TRBD1|TRBV9|once
TGTGCCAGCAGCGTCGAGGGACAGGTGAACACTGAAGCTTTCTTT
CASSVEGQVNTEAFF
>TRBJ2-1|TRBD2|TRBV6-2/TRBV6-3|-
TGTGCCAGCAGTTACCCGCGACTAGCGGGAGGGCCCAATGAGCAGTTCTTC
CASSYPRLAGGPNEQFF
>TRBJ1-4|TRBD1|TRBV5-6|-
TGTGCCAGCAGCTTGGGACAGGGAGAGGAAAAACTGTTTTTT
CASSLGQGEEKLFF
>TRBJ2-1|TRBD1|TRBV6-5|-
TGTGCCAGCAGGAGGGGACAGGGGTCCTACAATGAGCAGTTCTTC
CASRRGQGSYNEQFF
>TRBJ2-5|TRBD1|TRBV9|-
TGTGCCAGCAGCGTAGTGACAGGGCAGACCCAGCACTTC
CASSVVTGQTQHF
>TRBJ2-7|TRBD2|TRBV10-3|-
TGTGCCATCAGTGAGTCCAGCGGGAGCGAGCAGTACTTC
CAISESSGSEQYF
>TRBJ2-2|TRBD2|TRBV10-3|-
TGTGCCATCAGTGAGTGGCGTAGCGGGGGTTTGAACACCGGGGAGCTGTTTTTT
CAISEWRSGGLNTGELFF
>TRBJ1-5|-|TRBV24-1|-
TGTGCCACCGGACAGAACAGCAATCAGCCCCAGCATTTT
CATGQNSNQPQHF
>TRBJ2-5|TRBD2|TRBV27|-
TGTGCCAGCGGGAGGGACCAAGAGACCCAGTACTTC
CASGRDQETQYF
>TRBJ1-5|-|TRBV15|-
TGTGCCACCAGCAGCAACAGGCGCAATCAGCCCCAGCATTTT
CATSSNRRNQPQHF
>TRBJ2-7|-|TRBV6-5|-
TGTGCCAGCAGTTTTCTTGGCACCTACGAGCAGTACTTC
CASSFLGTYEQYF
>TRBJ2-5|TRBD2|TRBV5-6|once
TGTGCCAGCAGCTCGCCGGGACTAGCGGGAGAGACCCAGTACTTC
CASSSPGLAGETQYF
>TRBJ1-1|-|TRBV21-1|-
TGTGCCAGCAGCACCCAGGGGATCGGTTCTTTCTTT
CASSTQGIGSFF
>TRBJ1-1|-|TRBV6-1|few
TGTGCCAGCAGTGAGCTAGCAGGGGCACCAGCTTTCTTT
CASSELAGAPAFF
>TRBJ1-5|-|TRBV30|-
TGTGCCTGGAGTCAAGGGACACCCAATCAGCCCCAGCATTTT
CAWSQGTPNQPQHF
>TRBJ2-3|-|TRBV24-1|-
TGTGCCACCAGTAAAGGACTAAGAGATACGCAGTATTTT
CATSKGLRDTQYF
>TRBJ2-7|-|TRBV5-8|-
TGTGCCAGCAGCTTGGCGGGCAGGGGTTACGAGCAGTACTTC
CASSLAGRGYEQYF
>TRBJ2-1|TRBD2|TRBV11-1|-
TGTGCCAGCAGCTTAGAAGCGGGAGGTTACAATGAGCAGTTCTTC
CASSLEAGGYNEQFF
>TRBJ2-5|TRBD2|TRBV5-1|-
TGCGCCAGCGGACTAGCGGGAGGCAAGACCCAGTACTTC
CASGLAGGKTQYF
>TRBJ2-5|TRBD2|TRBV5-1|-
TGCGCCAGCAAGAGGTGGATCCTTACTAGCGAGCTCCTCAAAGAGACCCAGTACTTC
CASKRWILTSELLKETQYF
>TRBJ1-1|-|TRBV5-1|-
TGCGCCAGCAGCTTTTCTCCACAGATACCGAACACTGAAGCTTTCTTT
CASSFSPQIPNTEAFF
>TRBJ2-6|TRBD1|TRBV3-1/TRBV3-2|-
TGTGCCAGCAGCCCATTGTTTTGGGACAGGTCTTCCTCTGGGGCCAACGTCCTGACTTTC
CASSPLFWDRSSSGANVLTF